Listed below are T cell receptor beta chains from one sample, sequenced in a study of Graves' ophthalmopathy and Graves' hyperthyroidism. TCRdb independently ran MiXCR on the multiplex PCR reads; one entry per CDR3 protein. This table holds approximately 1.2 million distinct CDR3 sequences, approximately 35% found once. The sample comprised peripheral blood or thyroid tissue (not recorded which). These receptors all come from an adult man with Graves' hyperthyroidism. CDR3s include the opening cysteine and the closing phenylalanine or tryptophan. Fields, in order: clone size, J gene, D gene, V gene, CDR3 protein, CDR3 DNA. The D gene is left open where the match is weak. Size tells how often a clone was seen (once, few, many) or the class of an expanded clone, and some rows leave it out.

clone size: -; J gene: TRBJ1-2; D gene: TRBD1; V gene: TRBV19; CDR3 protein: CASSSRADRVNYYGYTF; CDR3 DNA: TGTGCCAGTAGTAGTCGGGCCGACAGGGTGAACTACTATGGCTACACCTTC
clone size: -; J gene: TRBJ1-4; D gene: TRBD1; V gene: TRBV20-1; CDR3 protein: CSAAKTGGGEKLFF; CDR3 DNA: TGCAGTGCAGCTAAGACAGGGGGCGGTGAAAAACTGTTTTTT
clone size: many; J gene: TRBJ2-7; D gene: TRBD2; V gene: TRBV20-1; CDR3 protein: CSATTGLAGDEQYF; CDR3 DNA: TGCAGTGCTACTACGGGACTAGCGGGAGACGAGCAGTACTTC
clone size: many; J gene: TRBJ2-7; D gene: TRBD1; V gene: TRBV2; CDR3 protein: CASSAVQGATYEQYF; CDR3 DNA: TGTGCCAGCAGTGCAGTTCAGGGGGCTACCTACGAGCAGTACTTC
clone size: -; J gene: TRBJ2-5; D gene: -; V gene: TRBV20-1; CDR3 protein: CSAADFETQYF; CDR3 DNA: TGCAGTGCTGCGGACTTCGAGACCCAGTACTTC
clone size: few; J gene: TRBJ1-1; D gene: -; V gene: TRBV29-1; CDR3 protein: CSVDQQNTEAFF; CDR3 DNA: TGCAGCGTTGACCAGCAGAACACTGAAGCTTTCTTT
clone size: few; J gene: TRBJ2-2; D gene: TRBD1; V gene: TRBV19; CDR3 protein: CASRTRGRLTGELFF; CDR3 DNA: TGTGCCAGTAGAACCAGGGGGCGACTCACCGGGGAGCTGTTTTTT
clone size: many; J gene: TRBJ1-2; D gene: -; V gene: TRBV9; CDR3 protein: CASSVQGKSYGYTF; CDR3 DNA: TGTGCCAGCAGCGTCCAGGGGAAATCCTATGGCTACACCTTC
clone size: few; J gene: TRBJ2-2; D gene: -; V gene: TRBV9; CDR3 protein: CASSVLAATGELFF; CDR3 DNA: TGTGCCAGCAGCGTCCTAGCAGCGACCGGGGAGCTGTTTTTT
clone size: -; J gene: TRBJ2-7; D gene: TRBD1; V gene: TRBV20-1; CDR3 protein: CSASGQGASREQYF; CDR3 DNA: TGCAGTGCATCCGGACAGGGGGCATCTCGGGAGCAGTACTTC
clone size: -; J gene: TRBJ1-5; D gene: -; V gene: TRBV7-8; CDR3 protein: CASSLQDAGSNNQPQHF; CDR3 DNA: TGTGCCAGCAGCTTACAAGATGCAGGGAGTAACAATCAGCCCCAGCATTTT
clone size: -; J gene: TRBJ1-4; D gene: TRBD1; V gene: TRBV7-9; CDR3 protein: CASRPGQGPSGEKLFF; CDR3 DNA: TGTGCCAGCAGGCCGGGACAGGGGCCTTCAGGGGAAAAACTGTTTTTT
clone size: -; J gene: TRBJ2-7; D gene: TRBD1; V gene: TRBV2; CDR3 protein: CASVSGQSYEQYF; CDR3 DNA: TGTGCCAGCGTTTCGGGACAGTCCTACGAGCAGTACTTC